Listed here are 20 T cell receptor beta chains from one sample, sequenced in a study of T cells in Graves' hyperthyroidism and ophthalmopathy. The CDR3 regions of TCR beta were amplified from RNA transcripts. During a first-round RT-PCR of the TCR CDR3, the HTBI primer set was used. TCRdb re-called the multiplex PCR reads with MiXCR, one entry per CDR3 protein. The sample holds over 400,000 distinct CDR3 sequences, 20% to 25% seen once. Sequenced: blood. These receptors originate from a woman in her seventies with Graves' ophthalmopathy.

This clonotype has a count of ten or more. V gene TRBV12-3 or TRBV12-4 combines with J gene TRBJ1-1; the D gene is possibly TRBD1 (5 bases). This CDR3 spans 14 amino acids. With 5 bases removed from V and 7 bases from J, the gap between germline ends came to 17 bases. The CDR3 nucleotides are TGTGCCAGCAGTCCGAACGGCCTGAGGGGTGAAGCTTTCTTT. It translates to CASSPNGLRGEAFF.

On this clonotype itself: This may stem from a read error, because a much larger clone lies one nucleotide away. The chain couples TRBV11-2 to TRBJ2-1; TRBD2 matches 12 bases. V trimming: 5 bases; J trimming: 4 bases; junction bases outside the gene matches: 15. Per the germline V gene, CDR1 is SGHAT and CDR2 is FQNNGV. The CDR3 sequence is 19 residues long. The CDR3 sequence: CASSPTFRTSGTLYNEQFF. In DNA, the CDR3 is TGTGCCAGCAGCCCAACATTCCGGACTAGCGGGACCCTTTACAATGAGCAGTTCTTC.

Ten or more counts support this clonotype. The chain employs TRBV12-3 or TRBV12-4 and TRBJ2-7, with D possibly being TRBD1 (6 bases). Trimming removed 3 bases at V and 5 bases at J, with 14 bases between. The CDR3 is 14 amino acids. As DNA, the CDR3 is TGTGCCAGCAGTTTTAATACAGGGTGGAACGAGCAGTACTTC. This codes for CASSFNTGWNEQYF.

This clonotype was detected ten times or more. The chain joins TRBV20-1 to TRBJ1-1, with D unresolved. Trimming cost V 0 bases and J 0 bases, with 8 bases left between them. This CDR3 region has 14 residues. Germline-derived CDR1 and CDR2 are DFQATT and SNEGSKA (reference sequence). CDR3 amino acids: CSAREASMNTEAFF. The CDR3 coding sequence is TGCAGTGCTAGAGAGGCGTCCATGAACACTGAAGCTTTCTTT.

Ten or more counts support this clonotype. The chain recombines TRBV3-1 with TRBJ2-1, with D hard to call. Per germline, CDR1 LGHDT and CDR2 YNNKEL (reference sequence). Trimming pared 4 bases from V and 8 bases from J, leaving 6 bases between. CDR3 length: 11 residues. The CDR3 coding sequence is TGTGCCAGCAGCCTGTTACATGAGCAGTTCTTC. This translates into CASSLLHEQFF.

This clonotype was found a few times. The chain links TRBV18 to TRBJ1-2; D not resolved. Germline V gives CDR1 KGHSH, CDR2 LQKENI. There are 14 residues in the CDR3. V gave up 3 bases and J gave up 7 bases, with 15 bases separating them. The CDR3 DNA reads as TGTGCCAGCTCACCTCATCCGATGATGGGTGGCTACACCTTC. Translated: CASSPHPMMGGYTF.

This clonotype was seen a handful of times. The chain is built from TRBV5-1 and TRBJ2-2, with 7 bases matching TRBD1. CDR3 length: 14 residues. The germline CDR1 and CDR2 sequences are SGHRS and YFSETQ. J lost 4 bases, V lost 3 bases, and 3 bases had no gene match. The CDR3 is CASSSGQPTGELFF. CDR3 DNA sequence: TGCGCCAGCAGCTCGGGACAGCCCACCGGGGAGCTGTTTTTT.

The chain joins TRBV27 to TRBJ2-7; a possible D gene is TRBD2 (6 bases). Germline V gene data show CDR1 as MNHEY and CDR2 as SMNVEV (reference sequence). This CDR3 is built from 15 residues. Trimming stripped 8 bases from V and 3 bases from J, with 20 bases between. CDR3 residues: CASHSAAGLSYEQYF. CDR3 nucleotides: TGTGCCAGCCATTCCGCGGCGGGACTTAGCTACGAGCAGTACTTC.

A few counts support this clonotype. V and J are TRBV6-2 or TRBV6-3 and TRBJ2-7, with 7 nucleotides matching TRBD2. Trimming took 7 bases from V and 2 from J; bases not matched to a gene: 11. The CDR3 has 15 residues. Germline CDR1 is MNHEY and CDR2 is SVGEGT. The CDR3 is CASTPTSSGTYEQYF. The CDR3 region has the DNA TGTGCCAGCACGCCAACGTCTAGCGGAACCTACGAGCAGTACTTC.

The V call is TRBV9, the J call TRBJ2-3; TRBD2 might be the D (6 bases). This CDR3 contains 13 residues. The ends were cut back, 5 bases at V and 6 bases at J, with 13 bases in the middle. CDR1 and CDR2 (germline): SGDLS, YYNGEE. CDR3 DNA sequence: TGTGCCAGCAGAGATCAGGCGGGGGATACGCAGTATTTT. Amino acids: CASRDQAGDTQYF.

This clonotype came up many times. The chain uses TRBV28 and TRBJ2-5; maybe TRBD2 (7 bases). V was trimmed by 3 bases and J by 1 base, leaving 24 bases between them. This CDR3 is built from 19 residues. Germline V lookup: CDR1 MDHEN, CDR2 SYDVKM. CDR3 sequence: CASSLLTGGAGTFQETQYF. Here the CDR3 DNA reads TGTGCCAGCAGTTTGCTGACGGGGGGCGCGGGAACTTTCCAAGAGACCCAGTACTTC.

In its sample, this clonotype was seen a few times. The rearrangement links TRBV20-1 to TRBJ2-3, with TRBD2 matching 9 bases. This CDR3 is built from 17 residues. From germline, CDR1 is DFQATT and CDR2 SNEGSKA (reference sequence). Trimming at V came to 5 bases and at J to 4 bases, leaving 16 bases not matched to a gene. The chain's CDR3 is CSAPPGGRALPPDTQYF. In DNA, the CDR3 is TGCAGTGCTCCCCCTGGCGGGAGGGCCTTGCCCCCAGATACGCAGTATTTT.

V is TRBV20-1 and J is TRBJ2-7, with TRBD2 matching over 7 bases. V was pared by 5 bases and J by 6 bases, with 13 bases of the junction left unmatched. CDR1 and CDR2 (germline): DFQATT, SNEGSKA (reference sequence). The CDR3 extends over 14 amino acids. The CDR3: CSAPSLSTSAEQYF. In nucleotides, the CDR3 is TGCAGTGCTCCCTCCCTTTCAACTAGCGCCGAGCAGTACTTC.

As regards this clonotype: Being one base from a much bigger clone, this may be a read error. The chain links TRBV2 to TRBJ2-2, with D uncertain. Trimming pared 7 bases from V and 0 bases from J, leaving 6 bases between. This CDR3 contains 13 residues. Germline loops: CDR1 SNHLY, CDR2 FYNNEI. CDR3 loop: CASTWTNTGELFF. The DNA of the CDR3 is TGTGCCAGCACCTGGACGAACACCGGGGAGCTGTTTTTT.

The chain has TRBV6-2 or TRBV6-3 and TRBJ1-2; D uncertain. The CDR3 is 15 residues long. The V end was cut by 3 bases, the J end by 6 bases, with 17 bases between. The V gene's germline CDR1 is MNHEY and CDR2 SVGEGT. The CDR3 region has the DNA TGTGCCAGCAGTTATACCGGCCCGAAGGAGAATGGCTACACCTTC. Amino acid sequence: CASSYTGPKENGYTF.

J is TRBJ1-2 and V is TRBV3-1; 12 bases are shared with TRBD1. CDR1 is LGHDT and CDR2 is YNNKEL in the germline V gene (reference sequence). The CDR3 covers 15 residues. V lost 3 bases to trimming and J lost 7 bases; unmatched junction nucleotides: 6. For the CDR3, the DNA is TGTGCCAGCAGCCACCTGGGACAGGGGGCTGGTGGCTACACCTTC. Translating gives CASSHLGQGAGGYTF.

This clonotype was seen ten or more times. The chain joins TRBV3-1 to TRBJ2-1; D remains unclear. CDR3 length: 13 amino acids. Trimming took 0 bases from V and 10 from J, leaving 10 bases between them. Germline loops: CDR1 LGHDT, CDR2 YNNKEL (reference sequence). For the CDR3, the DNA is TGTGCCAGCAGCCAAGACGCCCGAAACGAGCAGTTCTTC. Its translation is CASSQDARNEQFF.

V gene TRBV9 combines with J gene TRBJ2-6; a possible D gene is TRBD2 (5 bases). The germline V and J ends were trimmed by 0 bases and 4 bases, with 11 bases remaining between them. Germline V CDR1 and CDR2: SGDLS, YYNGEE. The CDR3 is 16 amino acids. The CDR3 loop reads CASSVGGGAGANVLTF. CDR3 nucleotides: TGTGCCAGCAGCGTAGGCGGAGGTGCGGGGGCCAACGTCCTGACTTTC.

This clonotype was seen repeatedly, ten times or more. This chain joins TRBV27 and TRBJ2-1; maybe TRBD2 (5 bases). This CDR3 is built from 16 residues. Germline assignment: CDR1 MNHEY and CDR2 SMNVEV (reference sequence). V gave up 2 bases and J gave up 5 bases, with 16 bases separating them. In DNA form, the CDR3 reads TGTGCCAGCAGTTTAATCGGAGGAACCAGGCACAATGAGCAGTTCTTC. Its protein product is CASSLIGGTRHNEQFF.

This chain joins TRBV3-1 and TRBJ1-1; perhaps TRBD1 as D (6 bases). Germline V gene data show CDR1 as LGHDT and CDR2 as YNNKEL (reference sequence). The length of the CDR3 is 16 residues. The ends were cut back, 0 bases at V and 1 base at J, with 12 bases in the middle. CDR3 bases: TGTGCCAGCAGCCAAGACCTAGCGGGGGCGAACACTGAAGCTTTCTTT. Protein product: CASSQDLAGANTEAFF.